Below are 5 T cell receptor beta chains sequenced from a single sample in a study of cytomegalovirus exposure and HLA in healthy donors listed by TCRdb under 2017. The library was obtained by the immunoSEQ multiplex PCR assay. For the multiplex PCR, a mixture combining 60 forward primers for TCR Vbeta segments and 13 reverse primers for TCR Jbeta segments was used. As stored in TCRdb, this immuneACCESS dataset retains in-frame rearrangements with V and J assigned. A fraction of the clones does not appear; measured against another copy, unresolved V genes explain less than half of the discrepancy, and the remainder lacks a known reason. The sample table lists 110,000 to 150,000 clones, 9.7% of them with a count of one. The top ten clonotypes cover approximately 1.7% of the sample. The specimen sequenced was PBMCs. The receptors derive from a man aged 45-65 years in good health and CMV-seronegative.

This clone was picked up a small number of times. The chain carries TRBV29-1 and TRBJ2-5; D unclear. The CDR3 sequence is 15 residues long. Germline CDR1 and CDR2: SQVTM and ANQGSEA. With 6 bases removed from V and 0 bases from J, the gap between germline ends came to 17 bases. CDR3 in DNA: TGCAGCGTCCTCCCAGAACACACGTACCAAGAGACCCAGTACTTC. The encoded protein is CSVLPEHTYQETQYF.

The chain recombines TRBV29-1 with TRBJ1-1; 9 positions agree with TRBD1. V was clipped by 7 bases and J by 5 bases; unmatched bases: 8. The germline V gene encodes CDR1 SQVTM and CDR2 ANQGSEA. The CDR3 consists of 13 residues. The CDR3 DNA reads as TGCAGCGCCACAGGGGGCGGTGGGACTGAAGCTTTCTTT. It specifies CSATGGGGTEAFF.

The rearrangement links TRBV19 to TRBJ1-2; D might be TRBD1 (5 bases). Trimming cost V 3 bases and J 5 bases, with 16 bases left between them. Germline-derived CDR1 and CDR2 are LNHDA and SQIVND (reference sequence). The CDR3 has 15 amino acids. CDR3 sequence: CASSIGGRGEYGYTF. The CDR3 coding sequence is TGTGCCAGTAGTATCGGGGGAAGAGGGGAATATGGCTACACCTTC. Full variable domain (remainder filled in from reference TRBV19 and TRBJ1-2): DGGITQSPKYLFRKEGQNVTLSCEQNLNHDAMYWYRQDPGQGLRLIYYSQIVNDFQKGDIAEGYSVSREKKESFPLTVTSAQKNPTAFYLCASSIGGRGEYGYTFGSGTRLTVV.

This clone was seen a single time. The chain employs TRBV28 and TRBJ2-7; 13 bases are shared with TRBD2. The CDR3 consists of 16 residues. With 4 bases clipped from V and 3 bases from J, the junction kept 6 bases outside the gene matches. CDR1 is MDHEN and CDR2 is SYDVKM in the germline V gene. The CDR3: CASSSSGTSGNYEQYF. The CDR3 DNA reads TGTGCCAGCAGTTCCTCAGGGACTAGCGGGAACTACGAGCAGTACTTC.

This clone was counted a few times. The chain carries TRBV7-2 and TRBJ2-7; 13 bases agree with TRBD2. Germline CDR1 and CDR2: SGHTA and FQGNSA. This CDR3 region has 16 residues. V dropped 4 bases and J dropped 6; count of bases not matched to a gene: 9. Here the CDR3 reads CASSSQAGTSGVEQYF. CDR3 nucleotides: TGTGCCAGCAGCTCTCAGGCCGGGACTAGCGGGGTCGAGCAGTACTTC.